The 22 T cell receptor beta chains presented below share a single source sample, sequenced in a study of T cell responses to AZD1222 COVID-19 vaccine. Profiling relied on immunoSEQ multiplex PCR, and the TCRdb table lists in-frame clones only, not all of them. The table lists roughly 150,000 clones, 88% of them singletons. The input for sequencing was peripheral blood, taken after recovery from COVID-19. The receptors stem from an adult who had recovered from COVID-19.

The chain recombines TRBV12-3 or TRBV12-4 with TRBJ2-6; D unclear. The V gene lost 2 bases and the J gene lost 3 bases, with 2 bases spanning the gap. The length of the CDR3 is 13 residues. CDR3 sequence reads: CASSLYGANVLTF. The CDR3 DNA reads as TGTGCCAGCAGTTTATATGGGGCCAACGTCCTGACTTTC.

The rearrangement uses TRBV25-1 and TRBJ2-2, with D uncertain. Germline-derived CDR1 and CDR2 are MGHDK and SYGVNS. This CDR3 is 15 amino acids long. V lost 4 bases to trimming and J lost 2 bases, with 11 bases between them. The CDR3, as DNA: TGTGCCAGCAGTGTTGTGTTCGGCAACACCGGGGAGCTGTTTTTT. Its protein is CASSVVFGNTGELFF.

The rearrangement links TRBV6-2 or TRBV6-3 to TRBJ1-1; a possible D gene is TRBD1 (6 bases). Trimming took 2 bases from V and 11 from J, leaving 15 bases between them. This CDR3 is 13 amino acids long. CDR1 is MNHEY and CDR2 is SVGEGT in the germline V gene. The CDR3 coding sequence is TGTGCCAGCAGTTACACATTCGGGGGCAGGGCTTTCTTT. It specifies CASSYTFGGRAFF.

This clone was counted only a few times. The genes are TRBV3-1 (or the pseudogene TRBV3-2) and TRBJ1-3, with D possibly matching TRBD1 (6 bases). This CDR3 contains 16 residues. Trimming left V 0 bases short and J 6 bases short, with 15 bases between. CDR1 is LGHDT and CDR2 is YNNKEL in the germline V gene (reference sequence). The CDR3: CASSQDRTEIINTIYF. DNA for the CDR3: TGTGCCAGCAGCCAAGATCGGACAGAAATAATAAACACCATATATTTT.

This chain joins TRBV27 and TRBJ1-5; D is uncertain. CDR1 is MNHEY and CDR2 is SMNVEV in the germline V gene (reference sequence). This CDR3 region has 14 residues. Trimming removed 5 bases from V and 0 bases from J, with 8 bases in between. Written as DNA, the CDR3 is TGTGCCAGCAGTCCGAGTTATAGCAATCAGCCCCAGCATTTT. It translates to CASSPSYSNQPQHF.

The V and J genes are TRBV3-1 (or the pseudogene TRBV3-2) and TRBJ2-5; 8 bases agree with TRBD1. CDR3 length: 14 amino acids. The germline gives CDR1 LGHDT, CDR2 YNNKEL (reference sequence). Unmatched junction bases numbered 3, after V lost 2 bases and J lost 4 bases. CDR3 DNA: TGTGCCAGCAGCCAAAGGACAGGGCTAGAGACCCAGTACTTC. Its translation: CASSQRTGLETQYF.

CDR3: CASSKRQGSNSPLHF. CDR3 DNA sequence: TGTGCCAGCAGTAAGCGACAGGGCTCGAATTCACCCCTCCACTTT. The chain carries TRBV27 and TRBJ1-6; 7 bases line up with TRBD1. The junction had 8 bases not matched to a gene; V was cut back by 5 bases and J by 7 bases. CDR1 and CDR2 (germline): MNHEY, SMNVEV (reference sequence). This CDR3 spans 15 amino acids.

V usage is TRBV6-5 and J usage is TRBJ2-7; perhaps TRBD1 as D (6 bases). Germline loops: CDR1 MNHEY, CDR2 SVGAGI. V shed 2 bases and J shed 3 bases, with 11 bases lying between them. The CDR3 is 14 amino acids. The CDR3 bases are TGTGCCAGCAGTTACGGGGGACAACTCTACGAGCAGTACTTC. Protein: CASSYGGQLYEQYF.

V and J are TRBV28 and TRBJ1-2; 8 nucleotides agree with TRBD1. The V gene's germline CDR1 is MDHEN and CDR2 SYDVKM. The CDR3 is 15 residues long. Trimming took 6 bases from V and 2 from J; bases not matched to a gene: 8. In nucleotides, the CDR3 is TGTGCCAGCAGCCCTCGACAGGGGAGAAACTATGGCTACACCTTC. Translating gives CASSPRQGRNYGYTF.

V is TRBV5-4 and J is TRBJ2-5; D possibly corresponds to TRBD1 (5 bases). Germline V lookup: CDR1 SGHNT, CDR2 YYREEE (reference sequence). There are 15 residues in the CDR3. Trimming removed 0 bases at V and 1 base at J, with 10 bases between. The CDR3 region is CASSLERGSQETQYF. Here the CDR3 DNA reads TGTGCCAGCAGCTTGGAAAGGGGTAGCCAAGAGACCCAGTACTTC.

The V and J genes are TRBV10-2 and TRBJ1-5; TRBD1 is a possible D gene (6 bases). Germline CDR1 is WSHSY and CDR2 is SAAADI. The CDR3 is 13 residues long. V gave up 6 bases and J gave up 3 bases, with 9 bases separating them. CDR3 sequence: CASSGQFNQPQHF. The CDR3 DNA is TGCGCCAGCAGCGGACAGTTCAATCAGCCCCAGCATTTT.

Only a few counts were recorded for this clone. The chain has TRBV15 and TRBJ2-7, with 9 bases matching TRBD1. Germline CDR1 is LNHNV and CDR2 is YYDKDF (reference sequence). This CDR3 is 16 amino acids long. The ends lost 1 base at V and 2 bases at J; junction bases unmatched: 6. This CDR3 reads CATSRGGTGSAYEQYF. Written as DNA, the CDR3 is TGTGCCACCAGCAGAGGAGGGACAGGGAGTGCCTACGAGCAGTACTTC.

The rearrangement uses TRBV7-9 and TRBJ2-7; D is undetermined. Germline V gene lookup returns CDR1 SEHNR and CDR2 FQNEAQ (reference sequence). The CDR3 loop spans 15 amino acids. Trimming removed 4 bases from V and 7 bases from J, with 20 bases in between. The chain's CDR3 is CASSSTEVGPREQYF. The DNA for the CDR3 is TGTGCCAGCAGCTCGACCGAAGTCGGGCCCCGGGAGCAGTACTTC. The whole variable domain, filled in from reference TRBV7-9 and TRBJ2-7, reads DTGVSQNPRHKITKRGQNVTFRCDPISEHNRLYWYRQTLGQGPEFLTYFQNEAQLEKSRLLSDRFSAERPKGSFSTLEIQRTEQGDSAMYLCASSSTEVGPREQYFGPGTRLTVT.

The rearrangement links TRBV7-9 to TRBJ1-4; TRBD1 might be the D (5 bases). Germline-derived CDR1 and CDR2 are SEHNR and FQNEAQ (reference sequence). The CDR3 length is 18 residues. Between the trimmed V and J ends, which lost 5 bases and 2 bases, there was a span of 21 bases. CDR3: CASSASGRVGGTNEKLFF. The CDR3 DNA is TGTGCCAGCAGCGCAAGCGGCAGGGTCGGAGGGACTAATGAAAAACTGTTTTTT. Combining the CDR3 with reference TRBV7-9 and TRBJ1-4 gives the whole variable domain DTGVSQNPRHKITKRGQNVTFRCDPISEHNRLYWYRQTLGQGPEFLTYFQNEAQLEKSRLLSDRFSAERPKGSFSTLEIQRTEQGDSAMYLCASSASGRVGGTNEKLFFGSGTQLSVL.

The CDR3 coding sequence is TGTGCCAGCAGTCGTAACGCCCGGGGACAGCTCTACAATGAGCAGTTCTTC. Its translation is CASSRNARGQLYNEQFF. The genes are TRBV27 and TRBJ2-1; 7 bases agree with TRBD1. V lost 5 bases and J lost 3; bases outside the gene matches: 13. This CDR3 spans 17 amino acids. Germline CDR1 and CDR2: MNHEY and SMNVEV (reference sequence).

This clone was seen once. The chain combines TRBV5-1 with TRBJ1-1, with TRBD1 matching over 9 bases. After removal of 0 bases from V and 4 bases from J, the junction contained 7 bases not matched to a gene. Looked up from germline, CDR1 is SGHRS and CDR2 is YFSETQ. This CDR3 is 16 amino acids long. The CDR3 nucleotides read TGCGCCAGCAGCTTGGACAGGGGGCGAGGGACCACTGAAGCTTTCTTT. This sequence encodes CASSLDRGRGTTEAFF.

This clone was counted a few times. The CDR3 region is CATSGARGTAVNTEAFF. As DNA, the CDR3 is TGTGCCACCAGCGGCGCCCGCGGGACAGCGGTGAACACTGAAGCTTTCTTT. This rearrangement joins TRBV15 to TRBJ1-1; 7 bases are shared with TRBD1. CDR3 size: 17 residues. V was pared by 5 bases and J by 0 bases, with 12 bases of the junction left unmatched. Per the germline V gene, CDR1 is LNHNV and CDR2 is YYDKDF (reference sequence).

The chain employs TRBV11-2 and TRBJ2-1; no reliable D call. The length of the CDR3 is 13 residues. Germline CDR1 SGHAT, CDR2 FQNNGV. Trimming removed 7 bases from V and 6 bases from J, with 13 bases in between. The CDR3 sequence is CASTREISNEQFF. CDR3 DNA sequence: TGTGCCAGCACCCGTGAGATCTCCAATGAGCAGTTCTTC.

The V and J genes are TRBV7-8 and TRBJ2-1; possibly TRBD2 for D (6 bases). Trimming pared 5 bases from V and 4 bases from J, leaving 15 bases between. The CDR3 spans 15 residues. CDR1 SGHVS and CDR2 FQNEAQ come from the germline V gene. CDR3 in amino acids: CASSPRPEGYNEQFF. The CDR3 coding sequence is TGTGCCAGCAGCCCCCGTCCGGAGGGGTACAATGAGCAGTTCTTC.

This clone was detected only once. The chain employs TRBV18 and TRBJ2-7; D may correspond to TRBD1 or TRBD2 (5 bases each). The V gene's germline CDR1 is KGHSH and CDR2 LQKENI. Trimming removed 3 bases from V and 3 bases from J, with 15 bases in between. CDR3 length: 15 amino acids. DNA of the CDR3: TGTGCCAGCTCACCTACGACTGGGACGCGCTACGAGCAGTACTTC. It yields the protein CASSPTTGTRYEQYF.

The gene calls are TRBV27 and TRBJ2-5; 7 bases are a match to TRBD1. CDR1 is MNHEY and CDR2 is SMNVEV in the germline V gene (reference sequence). The V segment lost 4 bases and the J segment 6 bases; nucleotides outside the gene matches: 8. The CDR3 length is 14 residues. The CDR3 region has the DNA TGTGCCAGCAGTTCCCAGACAGGGTGGCAGACCCAGTACTTC. Amino acid sequence: CASSSQTGWQTQYF.

The chain recombines TRBV3-1 (or the pseudogene TRBV3-2) with TRBJ2-7, with 10 bases identical to TRBD1. This CDR3 spans 15 amino acids. V dropped 2 bases and J dropped 2; count of bases not matched to a gene: 3. Germline CDR1 LGHDT, CDR2 YNNKEL (reference sequence). The CDR3: CASSQWTGGPYEQYF. CDR3 in DNA: TGTGCCAGCAGCCAATGGACAGGGGGACCCTACGAGCAGTACTTC.